This TCR beta chain was captured in a study of CD8 T cells in Susac syndrome. General observations from the study: That the number of individuals in its TCR sequencing and HLA analysis was relatively small was acknowledged by the study.

CD8+ and CD4+ T cells from blood underwent TCR beta sequencing, which was carried out in a high-throughput format. All included Susac syndrome patients satisfied recently defined diagnostic criteria for definite or probable disease. This CDR3 contains 15 residues. Between the trimmed V and J ends, which lost 2 bases and 3 bases, there was a span of 14 bases. The germline V gene encodes CDR1 DFQATT and CDR2 SNEGSKA (reference sequence). A quantity of roughly 0.5 to 1 ug RNA underwent reverse transcription using random hexamers. Multiplex immunoSEQ PCR targeted 54 Vbeta and 13 Jbeta TCR beta segments. MiXCR, applied by TCRdb to the immunoSEQ multiplex PCR reads, yields one record per CDR3 protein. The sample consists of about 130,000 distinct CDR3 sequences, around 94% of them appearing once. Notes on this clonotype: No antigen is known for it.

Specimen: CD8+ T cells from PBMCs. The origin of this receptor is a human donor with Susac syndrome. V is TRBV20-1 and J is TRBJ2-1; D is undetermined. In DNA, the CDR3 is TGCAGTGCTAGACGGTCCTCCTACTTCTACAATGAGCAGTTCTTC. Encoded protein: CSARRSSYFYNEQFF.